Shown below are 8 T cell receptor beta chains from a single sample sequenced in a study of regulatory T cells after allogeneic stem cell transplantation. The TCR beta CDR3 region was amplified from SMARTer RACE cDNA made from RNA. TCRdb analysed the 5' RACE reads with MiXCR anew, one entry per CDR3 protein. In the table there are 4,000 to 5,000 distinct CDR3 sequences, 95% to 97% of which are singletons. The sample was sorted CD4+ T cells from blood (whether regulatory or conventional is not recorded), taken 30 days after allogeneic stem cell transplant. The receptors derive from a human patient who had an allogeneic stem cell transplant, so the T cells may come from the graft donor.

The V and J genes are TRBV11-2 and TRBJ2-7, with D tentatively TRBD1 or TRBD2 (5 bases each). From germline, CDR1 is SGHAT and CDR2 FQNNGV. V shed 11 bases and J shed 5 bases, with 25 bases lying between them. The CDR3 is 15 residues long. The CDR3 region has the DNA TGTGCCGCCAGCGTAGCGCAAGGGGCTCCCAACGAGCAGTACTTC. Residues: CAASVAQGAPNEQYF.

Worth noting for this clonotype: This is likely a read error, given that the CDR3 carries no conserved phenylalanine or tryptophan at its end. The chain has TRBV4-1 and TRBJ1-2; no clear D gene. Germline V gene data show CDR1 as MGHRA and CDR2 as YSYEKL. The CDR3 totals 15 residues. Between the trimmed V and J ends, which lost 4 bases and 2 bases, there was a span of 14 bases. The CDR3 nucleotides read TGCGCCAGCAGCCCCCAGGTAGATATGAACTATGGCTACACCTGC. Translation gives CASSPQVDMNYGYTC.

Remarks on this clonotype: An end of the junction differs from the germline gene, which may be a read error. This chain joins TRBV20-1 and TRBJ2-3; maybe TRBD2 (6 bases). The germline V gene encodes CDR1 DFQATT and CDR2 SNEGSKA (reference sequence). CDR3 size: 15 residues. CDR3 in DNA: TGCAGTGCCAGAGATCCATCGGGAGAGGGAGATGAGCAGGATTTT. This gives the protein CSARDPSGEGDEQDF.

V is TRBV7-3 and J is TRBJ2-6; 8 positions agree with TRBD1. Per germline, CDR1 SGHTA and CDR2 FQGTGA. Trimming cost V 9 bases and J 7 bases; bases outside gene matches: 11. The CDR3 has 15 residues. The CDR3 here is CASNKQGTGANVLTF. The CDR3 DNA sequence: TGTGCCAGTAACAAACAGGGGACAGGTGCCAACGTCCTGACTTTC. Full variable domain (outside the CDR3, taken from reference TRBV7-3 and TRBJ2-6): GAGVSQTPSNKVTEKGKYVELRCDPISGHTALYWYRQSLGQGPEFLIYFQGTGAADDSGLPNDRFFAVRPEGSVSTLKIQRTERGDSAVYLCASNKQGTGANVLTFGAGSRLTVL.

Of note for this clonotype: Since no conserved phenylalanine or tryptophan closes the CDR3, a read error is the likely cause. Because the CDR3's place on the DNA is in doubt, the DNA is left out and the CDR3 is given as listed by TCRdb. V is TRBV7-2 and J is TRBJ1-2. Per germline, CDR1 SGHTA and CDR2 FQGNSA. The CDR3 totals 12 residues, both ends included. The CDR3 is CASSLARYGQNC.

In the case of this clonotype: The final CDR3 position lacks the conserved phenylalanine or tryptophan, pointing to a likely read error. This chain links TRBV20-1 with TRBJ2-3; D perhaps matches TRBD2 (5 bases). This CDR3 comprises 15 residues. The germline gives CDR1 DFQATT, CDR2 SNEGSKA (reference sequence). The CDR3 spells CRARDPSGEGDTQYY. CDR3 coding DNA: TGCCGTGCTAGAGACCCATCTGGAGAGGGAGATACGCAGTATTAT.

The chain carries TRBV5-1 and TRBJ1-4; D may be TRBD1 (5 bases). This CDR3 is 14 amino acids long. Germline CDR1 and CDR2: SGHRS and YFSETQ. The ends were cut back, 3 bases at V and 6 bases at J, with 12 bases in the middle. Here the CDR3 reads CASSCGTAHEKLFF. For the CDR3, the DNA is TGCGCCAGCAGCTGCGGGACGGCACATGAAAAACTGTTTTTT.

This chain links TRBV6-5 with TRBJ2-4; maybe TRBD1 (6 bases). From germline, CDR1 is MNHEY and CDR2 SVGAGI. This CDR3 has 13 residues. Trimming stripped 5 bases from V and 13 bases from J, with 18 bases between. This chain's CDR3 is CASSQGSRSVQYF. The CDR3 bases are TGTGCCAGCAGTCAGGGGAGCAGAAGCGTGCAGTACTTC.